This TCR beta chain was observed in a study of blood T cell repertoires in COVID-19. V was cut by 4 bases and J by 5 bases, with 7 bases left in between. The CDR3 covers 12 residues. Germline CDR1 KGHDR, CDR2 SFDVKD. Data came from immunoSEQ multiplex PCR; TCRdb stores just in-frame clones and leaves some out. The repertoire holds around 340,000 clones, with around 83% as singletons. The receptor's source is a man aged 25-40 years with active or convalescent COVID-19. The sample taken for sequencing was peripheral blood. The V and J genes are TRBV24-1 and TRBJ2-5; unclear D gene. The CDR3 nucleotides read TGTGCCACCAGTGACCCTCGGGAGACCCAGTACTTC. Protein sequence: CATSDPRETQYF.